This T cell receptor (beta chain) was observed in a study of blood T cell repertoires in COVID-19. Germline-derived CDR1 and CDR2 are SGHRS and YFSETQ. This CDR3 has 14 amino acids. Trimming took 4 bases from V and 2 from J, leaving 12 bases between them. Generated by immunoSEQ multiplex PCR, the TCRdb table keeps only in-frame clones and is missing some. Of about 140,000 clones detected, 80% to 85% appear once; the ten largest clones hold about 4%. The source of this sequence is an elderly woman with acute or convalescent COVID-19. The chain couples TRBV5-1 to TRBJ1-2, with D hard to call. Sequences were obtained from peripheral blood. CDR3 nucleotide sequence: TGCGCCAGCAGCACAGCGGGCTCCAACTATGGCTACACCTTC. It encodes CASSTAGSNYGYTF.